What follows describes a single T cell receptor beta chain. No antigen is known for it. The sample comes from a study of cytomegalovirus exposure and HLA in healthy donors. Background on the study: The roughly 120 validation repertoires used the same platform as the roughly 700 first-cohort repertoires (as reported by a later analysis). Study results and caveats: In the 90 to 150 validation repertoires, more than 85% of cluster scores exceeded 0, per a later analysis.

Generated by immunoSEQ multiplex PCR, the TCRdb table keeps only in-frame clones and is missing some. The data contain some 350,000 clones, 75% to 90% of them singletons. V lost 11 bases to trimming and J lost 1 base; unmatched junction nucleotides: 0. Germline V gives CDR1 SNHLY, CDR2 FYNNEI. This CDR3 contains 12 residues. This receptor was taken from a woman in her 30s in good health and CMV-seropositive. J is TRBJ2-2 and V is TRBV2; 8 bases are shared with TRBD1. Sequencing input: PBMCs. This chain's CDR3 is CAGTGNTGELFF. The CDR3 coding sequence is TGTGCCGGGACAGGGAACACCGGGGAGCTGTTTTTT.